Listed below are T cell receptor beta chains from one sample, sequenced in a study of shared clonotypes between healthy human individuals. Clones were read by immunoSEQ multiplex PCR, and TCRdb kept only the in-frame ones, dropping some. This repertoire shows around 2.3 million clones, almost 96% found once; its top ten account for 0.13%. The specimen was naive CD4+ T cells sorted from blood. The source of these receptors is a man aged 18-30 years in good health. CDR3s include the opening cysteine and the closing phenylalanine or tryptophan. The D gene is left open where the match is weak. Only part of the rows carry a size: once, few, many, or a class if the clone is expanded.

TRBD2,NA,TRBV5-1,TRBJ2-2,TGCGCCAGCAGCTTTGCCGGGGGGACCGGGGAGCTGTTTTTT,CASSFAGGTGELFF
NA,NA,TRBV28,TRBJ2-7,TGTGCCAGCAGCACGCCAAGCTCCTACGAGCAGTACTTC,CASSTPSSYEQYF
NA,NA,TRBV7-3,TRBJ2-5,TGTGCCAGCAGCCCGACCGGGATCCAAGAGACCCAGTACTTC,CASSPTGIQETQYF
NA,once,TRBV5-1,TRBJ1-6,TGCGCCAGCAGCTTGGAGTATGGTTCACCCCTCCACTTT,CASSLEYGSPLHF
NA,NA,TRBV15,TRBJ2-3,TGTGCCACCAGCAGAATAGGTGGGGCTACAGATACGCAGTATTTT,CATSRIGGATDTQYF
TRBD1,NA,TRBV5-1,TRBJ2-7,TGCGCCAGCAGCTTGTTCCCCGACAGGGGCGGGTGGGAGCAGTACTTC,CASSLFPDRGGWEQYF
NA,NA,TRBV7-2,TRBJ2-4,TGTGCCAGCAGCTTAGACGGGTTAGTTCAGTACTTC,CASSLDGLVQYF
TRBD1,NA,TRBV5-4,TRBJ2-2,TGTGCCAGCAGACTACCTGGACAGGGGAACACCGGGGAGCTGTTTTTT,CASRLPGQGNTGELFF
NA,NA,TRBV7-2,TRBJ2-7,TGTGCCAGCAGCTCCGCATACGAGCAGTACTTC,CASSSAYEQYF
TRBD1,NA,TRBV27,TRBJ2-7,TGTGCCAGCAGTTTATCCGGGACAGGGTCCTACGAGCAGTACTTC,CASSLSGTGSYEQYF
NA,NA,TRBV18,TRBJ2-7,TGTGCCAGCTCACCAACAGCTTCCTACGAGCAGTACTTC,CASSPTASYEQYF